The T cell receptor beta chain described here comes from a study of T cells in Graves' hyperthyroidism and ophthalmopathy. TCR beta CDR3 region amplification was performed from RNA transcripts. The study used the HTBI primer set for a first-round RT-PCR of the TCR CDR3. MiXCR, run by TCRdb on the multiplex PCR reads, gives a single entry per CDR3 protein. The sample carries approximately 330,000 distinct CDR3 sequences, around 23% recorded once. The study based diagnoses on clinical symptoms, serum thyroxine and TRAb, thyroid ultrasound and orbital computed tomography. In this sample, this clonotype turned up a few times. The sequence derives from a woman in her 50s with Graves' hyperthyroidism. Specimen: blood.

The CDR3 DNA reads as TGTGCCAGCAGCGTAGGGGCTAGCGGGGGCAATGAGCAGTTCTTC. Protein sequence: CASSVGASGGNEQFF. The rearrangement uses TRBV9 and TRBJ2-1; TRBD2 agrees at 10 bases. The CDR3 has 15 residues. J lost 6 bases, V lost 0 bases, and 3 bases had no gene match. The germline gives CDR1 SGDLS, CDR2 YYNGEE.